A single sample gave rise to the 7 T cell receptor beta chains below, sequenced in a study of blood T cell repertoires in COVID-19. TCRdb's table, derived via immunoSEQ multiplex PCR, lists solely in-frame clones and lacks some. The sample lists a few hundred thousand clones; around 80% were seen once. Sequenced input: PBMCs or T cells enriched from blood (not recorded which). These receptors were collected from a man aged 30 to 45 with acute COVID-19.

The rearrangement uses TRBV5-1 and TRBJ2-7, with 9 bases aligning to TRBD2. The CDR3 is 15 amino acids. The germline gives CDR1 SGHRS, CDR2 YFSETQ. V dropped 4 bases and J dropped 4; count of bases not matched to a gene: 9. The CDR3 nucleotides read TGCGCCAGCAGCCCCCTAGCGGGGATGCGGTACGAGCAGTACTTC. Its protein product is CASSPLAGMRYEQYF.

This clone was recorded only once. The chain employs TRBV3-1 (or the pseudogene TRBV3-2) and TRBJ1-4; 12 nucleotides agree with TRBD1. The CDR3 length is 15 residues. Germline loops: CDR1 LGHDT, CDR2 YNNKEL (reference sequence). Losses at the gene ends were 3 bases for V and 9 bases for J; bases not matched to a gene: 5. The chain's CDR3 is CASSQSRDRGQKLFF. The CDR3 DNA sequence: TGTGCCAGCAGCCAGAGCCGGGACAGGGGGCAAAAACTGTTTTTT.

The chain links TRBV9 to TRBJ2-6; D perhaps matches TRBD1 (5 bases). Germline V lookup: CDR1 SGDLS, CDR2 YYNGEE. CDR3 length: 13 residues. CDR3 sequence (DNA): TGTGGGGGCGGTGGCTCTGGGGCCAACGTCCTGACTTTC. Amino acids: CGGGGSGANVLTF.

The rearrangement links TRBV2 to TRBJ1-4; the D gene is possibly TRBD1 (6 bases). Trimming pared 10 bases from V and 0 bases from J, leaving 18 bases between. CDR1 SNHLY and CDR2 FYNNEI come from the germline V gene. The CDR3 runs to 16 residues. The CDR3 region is CATSSDRQSTNEKLFF. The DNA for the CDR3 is TGTGCCACCTCCTCTGACAGGCAATCAACTAATGAAAAACTGTTTTTT.

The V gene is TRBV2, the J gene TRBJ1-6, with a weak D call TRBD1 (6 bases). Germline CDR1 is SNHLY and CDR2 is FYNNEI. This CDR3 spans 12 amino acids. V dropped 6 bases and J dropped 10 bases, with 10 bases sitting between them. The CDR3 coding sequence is TGTGCCAGCAGACAGGGCCAATCACCCCTCCACTTT. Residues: CASRQGQSPLHF.

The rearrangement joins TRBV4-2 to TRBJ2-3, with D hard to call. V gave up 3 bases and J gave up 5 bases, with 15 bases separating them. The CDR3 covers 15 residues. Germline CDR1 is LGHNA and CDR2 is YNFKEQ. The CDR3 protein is CASSQAGSGKDTQYF. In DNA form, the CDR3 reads TGTGCCAGCAGCCAGGCCGGTTCAGGAAAAGATACGCAGTATTTT.

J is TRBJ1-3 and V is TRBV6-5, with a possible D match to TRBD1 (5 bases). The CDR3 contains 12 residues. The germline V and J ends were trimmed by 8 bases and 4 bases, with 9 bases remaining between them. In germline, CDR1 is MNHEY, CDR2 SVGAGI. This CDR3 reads CASWGVGNTIYF. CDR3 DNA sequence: TGTGCCAGCTGGGGGGTAGGAAACACCATATATTTT.